The text below deals with one T cell receptor beta chain. The germline V gene has CDR1 SGHDT and CDR2 YYEEEE. CDR3 length equals 13 residues. The V and J ends lost 2 bases and 4 bases, in that order; junction bases with no gene match: 2. This entry is derived from a study of blood T cell repertoires in COVID-19. Study at large: Material from acute and convalescent COVID-19 was sourced from the United States, Italy and Spain. The cDNA or gDNA used as material had been derived from T cells, B-cell-depleted T cells, or PBMCs.

As handled by the study authors: Estimation of nucleated cell counts was performed using reference gene primer amplification. Assay: immunoSEQ multiplex PCR; the TCRdb copy retains only in-frame clones and omits some. That table gives V, J and clone size, and the DNA gave D and trimming. The sample lists over 45,000 clones; about nine tenths were seen once. Material for sequencing was peripheral blood. The sequence was collected from a man in his fifties with active COVID-19. The rearrangement links TRBV5-6 to TRBJ1-1; 7 nucleotides line up with TRBD1. The CDR3 here is CASSFTGVTEAFF. The CDR3 nucleotides read TGTGCCAGCAGCTTCACAGGGGTCACTGAAGCTTTCTTT.